The rows below give T cell receptor beta chains drawn from one sample of a study of T cells after yellow fever vaccination. TCRdb reprocessed the 5' RACE reads with MiXCR, giving one entry per CDR3 protein. The sample holds over 45,000 distinct CDR3 sequences, more than 5.5% seen once. The material sequenced was CD8+ T cells sorted from PBMCs, taken on the day of the first yellow fever vaccination. The source is a man younger than 35 who received the YFV17D yellow fever vaccine. The CDR3 runs from the conserved cysteine through the conserved F or W. Fields, in order: clone size, J gene, V gene, D gene, CDR3 DNA, CDR3 protein. The D gene is left open where the match is weak. Rows may omit the clone size; those that give it use once, few, many or a size class.

abundance: few
j_gene: TRBJ1-2
v_gene: TRBV9
d_gene: NA
CDR3nt: TGTGCCAGCAGCTCCGATTTGGGGGTTAACTATGGCTACACCTTC
CDR3aa: CASSSDLGVNYGYTF

abundance: NA
j_gene: TRBJ1-5
v_gene: TRBV10-2
d_gene: TRBD1
CDR3nt: TGCGCCAGCCAGGGACAGGAGTATAGCCAGCCCCAGCATTTT
CDR3aa: CASQGQEYSQPQHF

abundance: many
j_gene: TRBJ2-2
v_gene: TRBV7-6
d_gene: TRBD2
CDR3nt: TGTGCCAGCAACCTCAGAGCGGGGGTACTTTCCGGGGAGCTGTTTTTT
CDR3aa: CASNLRAGVLSGELFF

abundance: many
j_gene: TRBJ2-7
v_gene: TRBV7-9
d_gene: NA
CDR3nt: TGTGCCAGCAGTTTTACAGGAGGGGGCCACGAGCAGTACTTC
CDR3aa: CASSFTGGGHEQYF

abundance: few
j_gene: TRBJ2-3
v_gene: TRBV5-4
d_gene: NA
CDR3nt: TGTGCCAGCAGCGCCCACTCTGGGGCTCTGGGCTTT
CDR3aa: CASSAHSGALGF

abundance: NA
j_gene: TRBJ1-5
v_gene: TRBV27
d_gene: NA
CDR3nt: TGTGCCAGCCGCGCAGGGTTAGGGCAGCCCCAGCATTTT
CDR3aa: CASRAGLGQPQHF

abundance: many
j_gene: TRBJ2-2
v_gene: TRBV4-1
d_gene: NA
CDR3nt: TGCGCCAGCAGCCCCAGGGGGGGCGTCCCCACCGGGGAGCTGTTTTTT
CDR3aa: CASSPRGGVPTGELFF

abundance: many
j_gene: TRBJ2-1
v_gene: TRBV15
d_gene: NA
CDR3nt: TGTGCCACCAGCAGAGTTCGCGGAGACACAAGCTCCTACAATGAGCAGTTCTTC
CDR3aa: CATSRVRGDTSSYNEQFF

abundance: NA
j_gene: TRBJ1-2
v_gene: TRBV6-1
d_gene: NA
CDR3nt: TGTGCCAGCAACCAGTTTCGCCTTTCCGGCTATGGCTACACCTTC
CDR3aa: CASNQFRLSGYGYTF

abundance: few
j_gene: TRBJ1-6
v_gene: TRBV7-9
d_gene: TRBD1
CDR3nt: TGTGCCAGCAGCTTCGAGGGACAGCCGTTTTATAATTCACCCCTCCACTTT
CDR3aa: CASSFEGQPFYNSPLHF

abundance: many
j_gene: TRBJ2-1
v_gene: TRBV3-1
d_gene: NA
CDR3nt: TGTGCCAGCAGCCAGAATAGTTGGGATGAGCAGTTCTTC
CDR3aa: CASSQNSWDEQFF

abundance: few
j_gene: TRBJ1-1
v_gene: TRBV2
d_gene: NA
CDR3nt: TGTGCCACCCGGAGGAACACTGAAGCTTTCTTT
CDR3aa: CATRRNTEAFF

abundance: NA
j_gene: TRBJ1-1
v_gene: TRBV15
d_gene: TRBD1
CDR3nt: TGTGCCACCAGCAGGGACAGGGGAGGCACTGAAGCTTTCTTT
CDR3aa: CATSRDRGGTEAFF

abundance: many
j_gene: TRBJ1-3
v_gene: TRBV12-3/TRBV12-4
d_gene: NA
CDR3nt: TGTGCCAGCAGTTCAGTCAGGGGAAACACCATATATTTT
CDR3aa: CASSSVRGNTIYF

abundance: many
j_gene: TRBJ2-2
v_gene: TRBV4-1
d_gene: TRBD2
CDR3nt: TGCGCCAGCAGCCTCCGGACTAGCGGGACCTATATAGGCACCGGGGAGCTGTTTTTT
CDR3aa: CASSLRTSGTYIGTGELFF